What follows describes a single TCR beta chain. Its antigen is currently unknown. TCRdb independently ran MiXCR on the 5' RACE reads; one entry per CDR3 protein. The table shows some 600,000 distinct CDR3 sequences, with around 16% occurring only once. This CDR3 has 14 amino acids. The V end was cut by 6 bases, the J end by 3 bases, with 12 bases between. The record originates from a study of T cells after yellow fever vaccination. Overall study: With SMART-Seq v4 Ultra Low Input, the fractions containing low cell numbers were prepared.

Points from the study as a whole: Secondary responses were weaker yet peaked faster, day 5 versus 15. Detected again after the booster were most primary-vaccination clones, at almost 97% CD4 and 70% to 90% CD8.

The specimen was PBMCs, collected less than 6 days after the first yellow fever vaccination. The receptor was isolated from a man between 18 and 29 years old who received the YFV17D yellow fever vaccine. The genes are TRBV12-3 or TRBV12-4 and TRBJ1-3; TRBD1 might be the D (5 bases). DNA of the CDR3: TGTGCCAGCAGCCCCGGGACGAGTGGAAACACCATATATTTT. It is translated as CASSPGTSGNTIYF.